Listed below are T cell receptor beta chains from one sample, sequenced in a study of shared clonotypes between healthy human individuals. The data were produced by immunoSEQ multiplex PCR, yet TCRdb's version contains in-frame clones alone and is incomplete. The repertoire holds a few million clones, with roughly 90% as singletons. Sample: naive CD4+ T cells from PBMCs. The receptors were sampled from a man younger than 35 in good health. Some clones in this sample may be carry-over from other donors' samples. The CDR3 runs from the conserved cysteine through the conserved F or W. D genes are given only for firm matches.

d_gene	j_gene	v_gene	CDR3aa	CDR3nt
TRBD2	TRBJ2-1	TRBV6-4	CASSRAGVDEQFF	TGTGCCAGCAGCCGTGCGGGAGTGGATGAGCAGTTCTTC
.	TRBJ2-5	TRBV9	CASSVQTAETQYF	TGTGCCAGCAGCGTCCAGACAGCCGAGACCCAGTACTTC
.	TRBJ2-2	TRBV7-2	CASSSKWGITGELFF	TGTGCCAGCAGCTCCAAATGGGGGATCACCGGGGAGCTGTTTTTT
TRBD1	TRBJ2-1	TRBV28	CASTRSWDRANEQFF	TGTGCCAGCACCCGAAGCTGGGACAGGGCTAATGAGCAGTTCTTC
.	TRBJ2-5	TRBV2	CASSRAPLETQYF	TGTGCCAGCAGTAGGGCCCCCCTAGAGACCCAGTACTTC
TRBD2	TRBJ2-3	TRBV7-2	CASSRRTSGRADTQYF	TGTGCCAGCAGCCGCCGGACTAGCGGGAGGGCTGATACGCAGTATTTT
TRBD1	TRBJ1-3	TRBV4-3	CASSPTGGSGNTIYF	TGCGCCAGCAGCCCTACAGGGGGCTCTGGAAACACCATATATTTT
.	TRBJ1-2	TRBV19	CASSIVRTDSNYGYTF	TGTGCCAGTAGTATAGTCAGGACGGATTCTAACTATGGCTACACCTTC
TRBD1	TRBJ2-2	TRBV9	CASSSRTGNTGELFF	TGTGCCAGCAGCTCAAGGACAGGGAACACCGGGGAGCTGTTTTTT
.	TRBJ2-6	TRBV28	CASSGSWANVLTF	TGTGCCAGCTCGGGTAGCTGGGCCAACGTCCTGACTTTC
.	TRBJ1-5	TRBV25-1	CASSDPRIGDDPQHF	TGTGCCAGCAGTGATCCCCGGATCGGGGATGATCCCCAGCATTTT
TRBD1	TRBJ2-1	TRBV5-4	CASSFRDRGTYNEQFF	TGTGCCAGCAGCTTCCGAGACAGGGGGACCTACAATGAGCAGTTCTTC
.	TRBJ2-7	TRBV27	CASRLHDSLPAYEQYF	TGTGCCAGCAGACTTCACGACAGTCTTCCCGCCTACGAGCAGTACTTC
.	TRBJ2-5	TRBV7-9	CASSSTETQYF	TGTGCCAGCAGCTCCACTGAGACCCAGTACTTC
.	TRBJ2-1	TRBV7-3	CASSSATASSYNEQFF	TGTGCCAGCAGCTCGGCGACGGCTAGCTCCTACAATGAGCAGTTCTTC
TRBD2	TRBJ2-3	TRBV14	CASSQRGLASDTQYF	TGTGCCAGCAGCCAAAGGGGACTAGCATCGGATACGCAGTATTTT
.	TRBJ2-3	TRBV15	CATSTRAFTDTQYF	TGTGCCACCAGCACACGTGCCTTTACAGATACGCAGTATTTT
TRBD2	TRBJ2-1	TRBV4-2	CASSQEPGTSILNEQFF	TGTGCCAGCAGCCAAGAGCCCGGGACTAGCATATTGAATGAGCAGTTCTTC
TRBD1	TRBJ2-2	TRBV9	CASSVRPGQGGGELFF	TGTGCCAGCAGCGTCCGGCCGGGACAGGGTGGCGGGGAGCTGTTTTTT
.	TRBJ2-2	TRBV11-1	CASSPLPSGELFF	TGTGCCAGCAGCCCCCTACCCAGCGGGGAGCTGTTTTTT
.	TRBJ1-1	TRBV5-1	CASSRTGNTEAFF	TGCGCCAGCAGCCGTACAGGGAACACTGAAGCTTTCTTT
.	TRBJ2-7	TRBV5-1	CASTTLSGSSYEQYF	TGCGCCAGCACCACCCTAAGCGGAAGCTCCTACGAGCAGTACTTC
TRBD1	TRBJ1-5	TRBV19	CASSNGQANQPQHF	TGTGCCAGTAGCAATGGACAGGCTAATCAGCCCCAGCATTTT
.	TRBJ1-2	TRBV7-2	CASSSFKGYGYTF	TGTGCCAGCAGTTCATTCAAAGGCTATGGCTACACCTTC
.	TRBJ1-5	TRBV19	CASSLEANQPQHF	TGTGCCAGTAGTTTAGAGGCCAATCAGCCCCAGCATTTT
.	TRBJ1-2	TRBV4-1	CASSQDPLAGSNYGYTF	TGCGCCAGCAGCCAAGATCCCCTGGCAGGGAGTAACTATGGCTACACCTTC
.	TRBJ2-7	TRBV15	CATRAGANSYEQYF	TGTGCCACCAGGGCAGGGGCAAACTCCTACGAGCAGTACTTC
.	TRBJ2-5	TRBV5-1	CASAPRPGDRETQYF	TGCGCCAGCGCCCCCCGGCCAGGGGATAGGGAGACCCAGTACTTC
TRBD1	TRBJ1-2	TRBV28	CASRSGTGAYYGYTF	TGTGCCAGCAGATCCGGGACAGGGGCCTACTATGGCTACACCTTC
.	TRBJ1-1	TRBV2	CASSVRGTEAFF	TGTGCCAGCAGTGTGCGGGGCACTGAAGCTTTCTTT
.	TRBJ1-1	TRBV30	CAWSSGTVTEAFF	TGTGCCTGGAGTTCCGGGACGGTCACTGAAGCTTTCTTT
TRBD1	TRBJ1-4	TRBV6-6	CASRGTGGGEKLFF	TGTGCCAGCAGGGGAACAGGGGGCGGTGAAAAACTGTTTTTT
.	TRBJ1-1	TRBV18	CASSPPGKMNTEAFF	TGTGCCAGCTCACCACCGGGTAAGATGAACACTGAAGCTTTCTTT
.	TRBJ1-4	TRBV5-1	CASSLDGVGEKLFF	TGCGCCAGCAGCTTGGACGGTGTTGGGGAAAAACTGTTTTTT
.	TRBJ1-1	TRBV6-5	CASKKSGKSEAFF	TGTGCCAGCAAGAAGTCAGGGAAATCTGAAGCTTTCTTT
.	TRBJ1-2	TRBV5-1	CASSLGGAELGGYTF	TGCGCCAGCAGCCTTGGGGGGGCAGAGCTTGGTGGCTACACCTTC
.	TRBJ1-2	TRBV28	CASSFLSYGRFNYGYTF	TGTGCCAGCAGTTTTCTAAGTTACGGACGATTTAACTATGGCTACACCTTC
TRBD1	TRBJ1-2	TRBV7-9	CASSLDRGQSKGYTF	TGTGCCAGCAGCTTAGACAGGGGGCAGAGTAAAGGCTACACCTTC
.	TRBJ1-1	TRBV19	CASNGMNTEAFF	TGTGCCAGTAACGGGATGAACACTGAAGCTTTCTTT
TRBD1	TRBJ2-1	TRBV5-6	CASSPSTTRQGWRNEQFF	TGTGCCAGCAGCCCATCCACGACTCGACAGGGATGGCGCAATGAGCAGTTCTTC
TRBD2	TRBJ2-2	TRBV5-1	CASSRLADTGELFF	TGCGCCAGCAGCCGGCTAGCGGACACCGGGGAGCTGTTTTTT
.	TRBJ2-1	TRBV28	CASSLNEGVNSSYNEQFF	TGTGCCAGCAGTTTAAATGAGGGGGTAAATTCCTCCTACAATGAGCAGTTCTTC
TRBD2	TRBJ2-1	TRBV11-2	CASGRTSGNNEQFF	TGTGCCAGCGGGAGGACTAGCGGTAACAATGAGCAGTTCTTC
.	TRBJ2-5	TRBV27	CASSQSPWRGRETQYF	TGTGCCAGCAGCCAGTCACCTTGGCGGGGGCGAGAGACCCAGTACTTC
.	TRBJ2-1	TRBV2	CASSGWSGYPYNEQFF	TGTGCCAGCAGTGGATGGAGCGGCTACCCTTACAATGAGCAGTTCTTC
.	TRBJ1-4	TRBV20-1	CSLWTPEKLFF	TGCAGCTTGTGGACACCCGAAAAACTGTTTTTT
TRBD1	TRBJ2-2	TRBV7-9	CACDGQGPTGTGELFF	TGTGCCTGTGACGGACAGGGACCAACGGGCACCGGGGAGCTGTTTTTT
.	TRBJ2-7	TRBV28	CASSSPAGSKFHEQYF	TGTGCCAGCAGTAGCCCCGCCGGGAGTAAATTTCACGAGCAGTACTTC
TRBD1	TRBJ1-2	TRBV7-3	CASSLGAHGQGADGYTF	TGTGCCAGCAGCTTAGGGGCGCACGGGCAGGGGGCGGATGGCTACACCTTC